Listed below are T cell receptor beta chains from one sample, sequenced in a study of T cell responses to AZD1222 COVID-19 vaccine. Repertoires were generated with immunoSEQ multiplex PCR, while TCRdb's copy carries only in-frame clones and drops some. The data show roughly 120,000 clones, with about 90% seen just once and 14% held by the top ten. The specimen comprised peripheral blood, sampled on day 0 of AZD1222 vaccination. The receptors here all came from an adult in good health. Each CDR3 is given with its conserved first and last residue. D genes are given only for firm matches. Rows give clone size only sometimes, using once, few, many, or a class for an expanded clone.

d_call clone_size j_call v_call cdr3_aa cdr3_nt
. . TRBJ1-5 TRBV28 CASSYLTGISNQPQHF TGTGCCAGCAGCTACTTAACAGGGATTAGCAATCAGCCCCAGCATTTT
. once TRBJ2-1 TRBV6-2/TRBV6-3 CASSFPHEQFF TGTGCCAGCAGTTTCCCCCATGAGCAGTTCTTC
. . TRBJ1-5 TRBV23-1 CASSQYGAGVSNQPQHF TGCGCCAGCAGTCAATACGGGGCGGGGGTGAGCAATCAGCCCCAGCATTTT
. . TRBJ1-6 TRBV2 CASSEHQGINSPLHF TGTGCCAGCAGTGAACATCAGGGGATCAATTCACCCCTCCACTTT
. once TRBJ1-3 TRBV4-1 CASNSAPHSGNTIYF TGCGCCAGTAACAGTGCGCCGCACTCTGGAAACACCATATATTTT
TRBD2 . TRBJ2-1 TRBV6-2/TRBV6-3 CASSYDGTSGRGSYNEQFF TGTGCCAGCAGTTACGATGGGACTAGCGGGAGGGGGTCCTACAATGAGCAGTTCTTC
. once TRBJ1-6 TRBV7-2 CASSLSGNSPLHF TGTGCCAGCAGCTTATCTGGTAATTCACCCCTCCACTTT
TRBD1 . TRBJ1-3 TRBV10-3 CAMKTGTGAFGNTIYF TGTGCCATGAAAACCGGGACAGGGGCTTTCGGAAACACCATATATTTT
TRBD1 . TRBJ1-1 TRBV5-6 CASSLFGTGVGTEAFF TGTGCCAGCAGCTTGTTCGGGACAGGGGTAGGGACTGAAGCTTTCTTT
. . TRBJ1-5 TRBV7-2 CASSLMGSNQPQHF TGTGCCAGCAGCTTAATGGGTAGCAATCAGCCCCAGCATTTT
. . TRBJ1-3 TRBV27 CASSFLPSMGNTIYF TGTGCCAGCAGTTTTCTTCCTTCAATGGGAAACACCATATATTTT
. . TRBJ1-1 TRBV6-2/TRBV6-3 CASSYEQAYSLLFALQAFF TGTGCCAGCAGTTACGAGCAGGCGTATAGTTTACTTTTCGCCCTACAAGCTTTCTTT
. . TRBJ2-5 TRBV10-3 CAIRDHSQETQYF TGTGCCATCAGGGACCACTCGCAAGAGACCCAGTACTTC